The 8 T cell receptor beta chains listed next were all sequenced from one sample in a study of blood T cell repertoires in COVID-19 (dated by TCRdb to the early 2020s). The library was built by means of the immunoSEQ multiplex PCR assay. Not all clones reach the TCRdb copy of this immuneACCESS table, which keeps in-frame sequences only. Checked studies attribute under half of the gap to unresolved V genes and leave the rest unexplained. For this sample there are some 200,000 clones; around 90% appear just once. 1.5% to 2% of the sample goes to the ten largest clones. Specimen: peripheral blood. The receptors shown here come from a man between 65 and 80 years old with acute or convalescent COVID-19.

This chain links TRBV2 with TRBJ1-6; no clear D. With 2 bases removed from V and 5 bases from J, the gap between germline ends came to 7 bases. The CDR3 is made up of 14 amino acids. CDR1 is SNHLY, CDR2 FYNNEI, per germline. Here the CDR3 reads CASSEMGNNSPLHF. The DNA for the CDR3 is TGTGCCAGCAGTGAAATGGGCAATAATTCACCCCTCCACTTT.

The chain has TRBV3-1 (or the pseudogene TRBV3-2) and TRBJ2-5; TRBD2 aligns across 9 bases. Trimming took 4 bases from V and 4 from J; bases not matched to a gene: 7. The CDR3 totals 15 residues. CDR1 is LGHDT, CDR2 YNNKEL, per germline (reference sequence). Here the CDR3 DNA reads TGTGCCAGCAGCCCCCCGCGCGGGAGGGGAGAGACCCAGTACTTC. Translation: CASSPPRGRGETQYF.

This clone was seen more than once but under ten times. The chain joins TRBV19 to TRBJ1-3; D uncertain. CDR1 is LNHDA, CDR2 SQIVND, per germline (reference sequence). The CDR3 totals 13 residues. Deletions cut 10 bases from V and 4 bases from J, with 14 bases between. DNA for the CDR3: TGTGCCACCCGGCGGGGTGAGGGAAACACCATATATTTT. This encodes CATRRGEGNTIYF. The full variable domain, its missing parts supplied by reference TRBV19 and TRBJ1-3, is DGGITQSPKYLFRKEGQNVTLSCEQNLNHDAMYWYRQDPGQGLRLIYYSQIVNDFQKGDIAEGYSVSREKKESFPLTVTSAQKNPTAFYLCATRRGEGNTIYFGEGSWLTVV.

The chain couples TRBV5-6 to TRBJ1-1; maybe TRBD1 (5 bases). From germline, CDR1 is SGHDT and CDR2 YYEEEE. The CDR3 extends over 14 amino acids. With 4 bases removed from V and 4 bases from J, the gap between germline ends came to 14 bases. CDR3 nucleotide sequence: TGTGCCAGCAGCCGGATCAGCGGGGGCACTGAAGCTTTCTTT. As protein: CASSRISGGTEAFF.

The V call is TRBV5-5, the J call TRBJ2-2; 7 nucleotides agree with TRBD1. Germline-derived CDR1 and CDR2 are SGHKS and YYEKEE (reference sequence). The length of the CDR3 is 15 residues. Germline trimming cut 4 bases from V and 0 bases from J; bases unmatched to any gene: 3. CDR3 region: CASSTGQANTGELFF. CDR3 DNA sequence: TGTGCCAGCAGCACCGGACAGGCGAACACCGGGGAGCTGTTTTTT.

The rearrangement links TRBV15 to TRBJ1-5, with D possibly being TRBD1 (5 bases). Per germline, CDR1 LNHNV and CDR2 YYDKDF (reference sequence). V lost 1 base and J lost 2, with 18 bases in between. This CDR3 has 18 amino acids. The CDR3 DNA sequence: TGTGCCACCAGCAGAGTCGGGCAGGGAACTATGGGCAATCAGCCCCAGCATTTT. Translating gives CATSRVGQGTMGNQPQHF.

Here the CDR3 DNA reads TGTGCCAGCAGCCCGGGACAGTCCTATGGCTACACCTTC. Its translation: CASSPGQSYGYTF. The chain combines TRBV5-6 with TRBJ1-2, with 7 positions matching TRBD1. The germline gives CDR1 SGHDT, CDR2 YYEEEE. There are 13 residues in the CDR3. V shed 4 bases and J 4 bases; nucleotides not matched to a gene: 4.

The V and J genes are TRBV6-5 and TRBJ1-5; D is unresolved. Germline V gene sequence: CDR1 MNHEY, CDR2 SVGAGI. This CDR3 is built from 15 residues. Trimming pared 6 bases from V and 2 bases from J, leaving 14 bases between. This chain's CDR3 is CASRTKPVGNQPQHF. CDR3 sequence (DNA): TGTGCCAGCAGAACGAAACCCGTAGGCAATCAGCCCCAGCATTTT.